Listed here are 28 T cell receptor beta chains from one sample, sequenced in a study of cytomegalovirus exposure and HLA in healthy donors. The PCR made use of 60 Vbeta and 13 Jbeta primers. The table came from immunoSEQ multiplex PCR; TCRdb's copy has only in-frame clones and leaves some out. The table includes about 190,000 clones, 77% detected once. Sequenced material: PBMCs. The receptors originated from a woman aged 25 to 45 in good health and CMV-seropositive.

The gene calls are TRBV7-9 and TRBJ2-7; 7 nucleotides line up with TRBD2. The CDR3 consists of 14 residues. Per germline, CDR1 SEHNR and CDR2 FQNEAQ (reference sequence). J was trimmed by 2 bases and V by 8 bases; bases with no gene match: 9. For the CDR3, the DNA is TGTGCCAGCGGTAGGGCTAGCGGTACCTACGAGCAGTACTTC. As protein: CASGRASGTYEQYF.

The V gene is TRBV2, the J gene TRBJ1-6; no clear D gene. Germline CDR1 reads SNHLY; CDR2 reads FYNNEI. Trimming removed 1 base at V and 3 bases at J, with 7 bases between. The length of the CDR3 is 15 residues. The CDR3 loop reads CASSEEAGYNSPLHF. Here the CDR3 DNA reads TGTGCCAGCAGTGAAGAGGCAGGCTATAATTCACCCCTCCACTTT.

The chain is built from TRBV10-3 and TRBJ2-1; 7 bases are shared with TRBD1. The germline V gene has CDR1 ENHRY and CDR2 SYGVKD. CDR3 length equals 14 residues. The V segment lost 4 bases and the J segment 2 bases; nucleotides outside the gene matches: 2. The CDR3 DNA is TGTGCCATCAGTGTAGGGACAGCCTACAATGAGCAGTTCTTC. Protein product: CAISVGTAYNEQFF.

The chain links TRBV10-3 to TRBJ2-1; 9 bases agree with TRBD2. The CDR3 is 17 amino acids. Germline CDR1 ENHRY, CDR2 SYGVKD. Trimming took 4 bases from V and 7 from J; bases not matched to a gene: 14. The CDR3 nucleotides are TGTGCCATCAGTGGCGGTCAAGCGGGGGGCTCTGGGAATGAGCAGTTCTTC. As protein: CAISGGQAGGSGNEQFF.

Only a few counts were recorded for this clone. The genes are TRBV4-3 and TRBJ2-3, with D unresolved. The germline CDR1 and CDR2 sequences are LGHNA and YSLEER. The CDR3 has 15 amino acids. Trimming removed 4 bases from V and 2 bases from J, with 13 bases in between. The CDR3 loop is CASSRTPMVTDTQYF. The CDR3 DNA reads TGCGCCAGCAGCCGAACTCCGATGGTCACAGATACGCAGTATTTT.

This clone came up a few times. The genes are TRBV7-9 and TRBJ1-1, with a weak D call TRBD1 (5 bases). The CDR3 contains 13 residues. The germline V gene has CDR1 SEHNR and CDR2 FQNEAQ (reference sequence). V was clipped by 5 bases and J by 6 bases, with 13 bases between them. The CDR3 DNA follows: TGTGCCAGCAGCCTAATCCGGGGGGCTGAAGCTTTCTTT. Residues: CASSLIRGAEAFF.

The chain uses TRBV5-1 and TRBJ2-1; 9 positions agree with TRBD2. Germline V gives CDR1 SGHRS, CDR2 YFSETQ. V was pared by 0 bases and J by 2 bases, with 15 bases of the junction left unmatched. CDR3 size: 20 residues. The chain's CDR3 is CASSLADIASGGTTYNEQFF. In DNA form, the CDR3 reads TGCGCCAGCAGCTTGGCCGATATTGCCAGCGGGGGGACAACCTACAATGAGCAGTTCTTC.

The J gene is TRBJ1-2, the V gene TRBV14; D may be TRBD1 (6 bases). The CDR3 length is 13 residues. Per germline, CDR1 SGHDN and CDR2 FVKESK. Deletions cut 3 bases from V and 4 bases from J, with 9 bases between. The CDR3 region has the DNA TGTGCCAGCAGCCAGGGCAGGGGCTATGGCTACACCTTC. This codes for CASSQGRGYGYTF.

The chain carries TRBV30 and TRBJ2-1; tentatively, D is TRBD2 (5 bases). In germline, CDR1 is GTSNPN, CDR2 SVGIG (reference sequence). The CDR3 is 15 amino acids. Between the trimmed V and J ends, which lost 0 bases and 10 bases, there was a span of 19 bases. The CDR3 bases are TGTGCCTGGAGTGTACTCGGGGTTATAATGAGGGAGCAGTTCTTC. This gives the protein CAWSVLGVIMREQFF.

The chain's CDR3 is CASSGQGQPANEKLFF. The CDR3 nucleotides are TGTGCCAGCAGCGGGCAGGGTCAACCGGCTAATGAAAAACTGTTTTTT. J is TRBJ1-4 and V is TRBV9; perhaps TRBD1 as D (5 bases). V lost 3 bases, J lost 3 bases, and 15 bases lay in between. The CDR3 has 16 residues. Germline loops: CDR1 SGDLS, CDR2 YYNGEE.

V usage is TRBV28 and J usage is TRBJ2-7; 8 nucleotides line up with TRBD1. With 7 bases clipped from V and 3 bases from J, the junction kept 8 bases outside the gene matches. Germline loops: CDR1 MDHEN, CDR2 SYDVKM. The CDR3 runs to 14 residues. CDR3 sequence: CASTRTGSIYEQYF. Written as DNA, the CDR3 is TGTGCCAGCACGCGGACAGGGTCAATCTACGAGCAGTACTTC.

The rearrangement links TRBV19 to TRBJ2-3; TRBD2 might be the D (6 bases). The length of the CDR3 is 12 residues. V shed 4 bases and J shed 9 bases, with 11 bases lying between them. Looked up from germline, CDR1 is LNHDA and CDR2 is SQIVND (reference sequence). CDR3 in amino acids: CASSRGLETQYF. CDR3 in DNA: TGTGCCAGTAGTAGGGGACTTGAGACGCAGTATTTT.

The rearrangement uses TRBV29-1 and TRBJ1-1; D ambiguous. Germline V gene sequence: CDR1 SQVTM, CDR2 ANQGSEA. The CDR3 contains 11 residues. V lost 2 bases and J 5 bases, leaving 6 bases between the germline ends. CDR3 nucleotide sequence: TGCAGCGTTGAAACCCGGACTGAAGCTTTCTTT. Its translation is CSVETRTEAFF. Looking up the rest from reference TRBV29-1 and TRBJ1-1 gives the full variable domain: SAVISQKPSRDICQRGTSLTIQCQVDSQVTMMFWYRQQPGQSLTLIATANQGSEATYESGFVIDKFPISRPNLTFSTLTVSNMSPEDSSIYLCSVETRTEAFFGQGTRLTVV.

V gene TRBV5-1 combines with J gene TRBJ1-6, with D hard to call. Germline V gene data show CDR1 as SGHRS and CDR2 as YFSETQ. V lost 4 bases and J lost 6, with 8 bases in between. The CDR3 extends over 13 amino acids. CDR3 DNA: TGCGCCAGCAGCCCGGGTCCTAATTCACCCCTCCACTTT. Translated, it gives CASSPGPNSPLHF.

This clone was observed a handful of times. The chain uses TRBV6-5 and TRBJ1-1; the D is unclear. The CDR3 spans 13 residues. V lost 10 bases and J lost 0, with 12 bases in between. Germline CDR1 and CDR2: MNHEY and SVGAGI. The DNA for the CDR3 is TGTGCCACCGGGGATTTACTGAACACTGAAGCTTTCTTT. It encodes CATGDLLNTEAFF.

The rearrangement uses TRBV28 and TRBJ1-1; D unclear. The CDR3 has 14 amino acids. The ends were cut back, 5 bases at V and 3 bases at J, with 13 bases in the middle. CDR1 is MDHEN and CDR2 is SYDVKM in the germline V gene. CDR3 DNA: TGTGCCAGCAGTCCAACGGGCGGGGACACTGAAGCTTTCTTT. Amino acid sequence: CASSPTGGDTEAFF. Drawing the rest from reference TRBV28 and TRBJ1-1, the complete variable domain is DVKVTQSSRYLVKRTGEKVFLECVQDMDHENMFWYRQDPGLGLRLIYFSYDVKMKEKGDIPEGYSVSREKKERFSLILESASTNQTSMYLCASSPTGGDTEAFFGQGTRLTVV.

The chain has TRBV4-3 and TRBJ1-4; D may be TRBD1 (5 bases). The germline V gene encodes CDR1 LGHNA and CDR2 YSLEER. Trimming removed 1 base at V and 0 bases at J, with 9 bases between. This CDR3 has 16 amino acids. CDR3 DNA: TGCGCCAGCAGCCAAGTCCAAGGGGCAACTAATGAAAAACTGTTTTTT. The encoded protein is CASSQVQGATNEKLFF.

This chain uses TRBV7-8 with TRBJ1-4; D remains ambiguous. The germline V and J ends were trimmed by 2 bases and 1 base, with 5 bases remaining between them. The CDR3 extends over 14 amino acids. Per germline, CDR1 SGHVS and CDR2 FQNEAQ. CDR3 in amino acids: CASSLQLTNEKLFF. The CDR3 coding sequence is TGTGCCAGCAGCTTACAGTTAACTAATGAAAAACTGTTTTTT.

The V and J genes are TRBV7-9 and TRBJ2-7; 7 bases fit TRBD2. The CDR3 spans 15 residues. V gave up 4 bases and J gave up 0 bases; unmatched junction bases: 6. Germline V gene data show CDR1 as SEHNR and CDR2 as FQNEAQ (reference sequence). CDR3 in amino acids: CASSSTWTSSYEQYF. DNA of the CDR3: TGTGCCAGCAGCTCCACCTGGACTAGCTCCTACGAGCAGTACTTC.

The genes are TRBV5-6 and TRBJ2-7; D possibly corresponds to TRBD1 (5 bases). The CDR3 has 14 residues. Trimming removed 3 bases at V and 0 bases at J, with 10 bases between. CDR1 is SGHDT and CDR2 is YYEEEE in the germline V gene. DNA of the CDR3: TGTGCCAGCAGCTCGCTGGGGCCCTCCTACGAGCAGTACTTC. Protein product: CASSSLGPSYEQYF.

The chain is built from TRBV6-5 and TRBJ1-1, with D unresolved. Germline V CDR1 and CDR2: MNHEY, SVGAGI. The length of the CDR3 is 12 residues. Trimming pared 6 bases from V and 1 base from J, leaving 6 bases between. CDR3 nucleotides: TGTGCCAGCAGGCCAGGGAACACTGAAGCTTTCTTT. It translates to CASRPGNTEAFF.

As for this clone: Additional DNA sequences in this sample encode the identical CDR3. The chain is built from TRBV28 and TRBJ1-3; a weak D match, TRBD1 (6 bases). V lost 5 bases and J 0 bases, leaving 11 bases between the germline ends. This CDR3 region has 15 residues. Per the germline V gene, CDR1 is MDHEN and CDR2 is SYDVKM. CDR3 protein: CASSLLQGSGNTIYF. CDR3 in DNA: TGTGCCAGCAGTCTCCTACAGGGCTCTGGAAACACCATATATTTT.

This rearrangement joins TRBV7-9 to TRBJ2-7; D is perhaps TRBD2 (5 bases). Germline V gene sequence: CDR1 SEHNR, CDR2 FQNEAQ (reference sequence). The CDR3 covers 13 residues. V lost 5 bases to trimming and J lost 9 bases, with 17 bases between them. The CDR3 loop is CASSLLGEPRQYF. The CDR3 DNA sequence: TGTGCCAGCAGCCTCCTCGGGGAGCCGAGGCAGTACTTC.

Only one count was recorded for this clone. The chain employs TRBV18 and TRBJ2-5, with a weak D call TRBD2 (5 bases). The ends were cut back, 5 bases at V and 0 bases at J, with 10 bases in the middle. The germline V gene encodes CDR1 KGHSH and CDR2 LQKENI. CDR3 length: 14 amino acids. CDR3 loop: CASSVLVHQETQYF. The CDR3 DNA follows: TGTGCCAGCTCAGTACTAGTCCACCAAGAGACCCAGTACTTC. Looking up the rest from reference TRBV18 and TRBJ2-5 gives the full variable domain: NAGVMQNPRHLVRRRGQEARLRCSPMKGHSHVYWYRQLPEEGLKFMVYLQKENIIDESGMPKERFSAEFPKEGPSILRIQQVVRGDSAAYFCASSVLVHQETQYFGPGTRLLVL.

The V gene is TRBV15, the J gene TRBJ1-4; no clear D gene. The CDR3 spans 15 residues. Per germline, CDR1 LNHNV and CDR2 YYDKDF (reference sequence). V was clipped by 5 bases and J by 0 bases, with 10 bases between them. The CDR3 protein is CATSWRTATNEKLFF. CDR3 sequence (DNA): TGTGCCACCAGCTGGAGGACCGCAACTAATGAAAAACTGTTTTTT. Variable domain in full (rest from reference TRBV15 and TRBJ1-4): DAMVIQNPRYQVTQFGKPVTLSCSQTLNHNVMYWYQQKSSQAPKLLFHYYDKDFNNEADTPDNFQSRRPNTSFCFLDIRSPGLGDTAMYLCATSWRTATNEKLFFGSGTQLSVL.

The chain employs TRBV4-3 and TRBJ2-7; possibly TRBD2 for D (5 bases). The CDR3 contains 13 residues. The germline V and J ends were trimmed by 0 bases and 7 bases, with 10 bases remaining between them. Germline loops: CDR1 LGHNA, CDR2 YSLEER. The CDR3: CASSQDNGEEQYF. In DNA, the CDR3 is TGCGCCAGCAGCCAAGATAACGGGGAGGAGCAGTACTTC.

The chain is built from TRBV9 and TRBJ2-7; 10 bases line up with TRBD1. The CDR3 loop spans 15 amino acids. Germline V CDR1 and CDR2: SGDLS, YYNGEE. Trimming cost V 3 bases and J 0 bases; bases outside gene matches: 3. CDR3: CASSAGTGASYEQYF. The CDR3 DNA sequence: TGTGCCAGCAGCGCCGGGACAGGGGCCTCCTACGAGCAGTACTTC.

The chain uses TRBV10-3 and TRBJ2-1; TRBD1 aligns across 11 bases. This CDR3 has 17 amino acids. Germline V gene data show CDR1 as ENHRY and CDR2 as SYGVKD. V lost 2 bases and J lost 3; bases outside the gene matches: 6. In DNA, the CDR3 is TGTGCCATCAGTGAGCCAGGACAGGGGGCAAACTACAATGAGCAGTTCTTC. Translating gives CAISEPGQGANYNEQFF.